These T cell receptor beta chains were read from a single sample in a study of cytomegalovirus exposure and HLA in healthy donors. Some clones are missing from TCRdb's copy, which holds only in-frame ones; the method was immunoSEQ multiplex PCR. The profile shows some 170,000 clones, approximately 70% of them singletons. The sample was PBMCs. Receptors originate from a human donor in good health. Both conserved end residues are part of each CDR3. A D gene is named only where the DNA matches it firmly. The listing skips clone size in some rows; elsewhere it reads once, few, many or a size class.

V gene: TRBV7-2; D gene: -; J gene: TRBJ2-7; CDR3 length: 14; clone size: -; CDR3 protein: CASSLVVGQGGQYF; CDR3 DNA: TGTGCCAGCAGCTTAGTAGTGGGGCAGGGGGGGCAGTACTTC
V gene: TRBV7-3; D gene: -; J gene: TRBJ1-5; CDR3 length: 15; clone size: -; CDR3 protein: CASSLKAHPGQPQHF; CDR3 DNA: TGTGCCAGCAGCTTAAAAGCCCACCCGGGTCAGCCCCAGCATTTT
V gene: TRBV5-1; D gene: -; J gene: TRBJ2-3; CDR3 length: 16; clone size: -; CDR3 protein: CASSLAGTLYTDTQYF; CDR3 DNA: TGCGCCAGTAGCTTGGCCGGGACTCTCTACACAGATACGCAGTATTTT
V gene: TRBV4-1; D gene: -; J gene: TRBJ1-2; CDR3 length: 17; clone size: -; CDR3 protein: CASSRGLKGRAIGGYTF; CDR3 DNA: TGCGCCAGCAGCCGGGGGCTAAAGGGCAGGGCGATCGGGGGCTACACCTTC
V gene: TRBV21-1; D gene: -; J gene: TRBJ1-4; CDR3 length: 17; clone size: once; CDR3 protein: CASSKEVRVTTNEKLFF; CDR3 DNA: TGTGCCAGCAGCAAAGAGGTCAGGGTAACAACTAATGAAAAACTGTTTTTT
V gene: TRBV10-3; D gene: TRBD2; J gene: TRBJ2-3; CDR3 length: 17; clone size: -; CDR3 protein: CAISESGLAGVTDTQYF; CDR3 DNA: TGTGCCATCAGTGAGTCCGGACTAGCGGGGGTCACAGATACGCAGTATTTT
V gene: TRBV12-5; D gene: TRBD1; J gene: TRBJ2-1; CDR3 length: 16; clone size: -; CDR3 protein: CASGLLGTGEGNEQFF; CDR3 DNA: TGTGCTAGTGGCTTGCTGGGGACAGGTGAAGGGAATGAGCAGTTCTTC
V gene: TRBV15; D gene: -; J gene: TRBJ1-4; CDR3 length: 15; clone size: -; CDR3 protein: CATSSTGNLNEKLFF; CDR3 DNA: TGTGCCACCAGCAGTACCGGGAACCTTAATGAAAAACTGTTTTTT
V gene: TRBV10-2; D gene: -; J gene: TRBJ1-3; CDR3 length: 15; clone size: -; CDR3 protein: CASRVDRSSGNTIYF; CDR3 DNA: TGCGCCAGCAGGGTAGATCGTAGCTCTGGAAACACCATATATTTT
V gene: TRBV29-1; D gene: -; J gene: TRBJ2-1; CDR3 length: 12; clone size: -; CDR3 protein: CSVDFQGNEQFF; CDR3 DNA: TGCAGCGTTGACTTCCAGGGTAATGAGCAGTTCTTC
V gene: TRBV29-1; D gene: -; J gene: TRBJ1-2; CDR3 length: 16; clone size: -; CDR3 protein: CSVNQLGGWSNYGYTF; CDR3 DNA: TGCAGCGTTAACCAGCTAGGGGGTTGGAGCAACTATGGCTACACCTTC
V gene: TRBV10-3; D gene: -; J gene: TRBJ2-7; CDR3 length: 15; clone size: few; CDR3 protein: CATGSRWGRSYEQYF; CDR3 DNA: TGTGCCACAGGGAGCCGCTGGGGGAGGTCCTACGAGCAGTACTTC
V gene: TRBV5-4; D gene: TRBD1; J gene: TRBJ1-6; CDR3 length: 15; clone size: few; CDR3 protein: CASSLERDRGSPLHF; CDR3 DNA: TGTGCCAGCAGCTTGGAAAGGGACAGGGGTTCACCCCTCCACTTT
V gene: TRBV6-1; D gene: -; J gene: TRBJ2-3; CDR3 length: 14; clone size: -; CDR3 protein: CASVDFPSTDTQYF; CDR3 DNA: TGTGCCAGCGTTGACTTCCCTAGCACAGATACGCAGTATTTT
V gene: TRBV7-2; D gene: -; J gene: TRBJ2-7; CDR3 length: 11; clone size: -; CDR3 protein: CASTDSHEQYF; CDR3 DNA: TGTGCCAGCACCGACAGTCACGAGCAGTACTTC
V gene: TRBV7-3; D gene: TRBD2; J gene: TRBJ2-2; CDR3 length: 16; clone size: once; CDR3 protein: CASSPQAGGLTGELFF; CDR3 DNA: TGTGCCAGCAGCCCCCAAGCGGGGGGCCTCACCGGGGAGCTGTTTTTT
V gene: TRBV19; D gene: TRBD1; J gene: TRBJ1-3; CDR3 length: 15; clone size: -; CDR3 protein: CASSIQGAHGNTIYF; CDR3 DNA: TGTGCCAGTAGTATACAGGGGGCGCACGGAAACACCATATATTTT
V gene: TRBV5-1; D gene: -; J gene: TRBJ1-1; CDR3 length: 16; clone size: -; CDR3 protein: CASSPIQGPPLTEAFF; CDR3 DNA: TGCGCCAGCAGCCCGATACAGGGACCCCCCTTGACTGAAGCTTTCTTT
V gene: TRBV7-9; D gene: -; J gene: TRBJ1-1; CDR3 length: 12; clone size: -; CDR3 protein: CASSLEGFGAFF; CDR3 DNA: TGTGCCAGCAGCTTGGAGGGCTTTGGAGCTTTCTTT
V gene: TRBV5-1; D gene: TRBD2; J gene: TRBJ2-7; CDR3 length: 15; clone size: -; CDR3 protein: CASSYLSGGAYEQYF; CDR3 DNA: TGCGCCAGCAGCTACCTTAGCGGGGGGGCCTACGAGCAGTACTTC
V gene: TRBV15; D gene: -; J gene: TRBJ2-7; CDR3 length: 15; clone size: -; CDR3 protein: CATSSLTMGLYEQYF; CDR3 DNA: TGTGCCACCAGCAGCCTGACAATGGGGCTCTACGAGCAGTACTTC
V gene: TRBV15; D gene: TRBD1; J gene: TRBJ1-3; CDR3 length: 16; clone size: -; CDR3 protein: CATSRDMAGGRNTIYF; CDR3 DNA: TGTGCCACCAGCAGAGATATGGCAGGGGGCAGAAACACCATATATTTT
V gene: TRBV5-1; D gene: TRBD2; J gene: TRBJ2-3; CDR3 length: 16; clone size: -; CDR3 protein: CASSLMDSGVTDTQYF; CDR3 DNA: TGCGCCAGCAGCTTGATGGATAGCGGGGTTACGGATACGCAGTATTTT
V gene: TRBV29-1; D gene: TRBD1; J gene: TRBJ2-3; CDR3 length: 14; clone size: -; CDR3 protein: CSVEDRDHTDTQYF; CDR3 DNA: TGCAGCGTTGAGGACAGGGACCACACAGATACGCAGTATTTT
V gene: TRBV7-3; D gene: -; J gene: TRBJ2-6; CDR3 length: 13; clone size: -; CDR3 protein: CASSGAGANVLTF; CDR3 DNA: TGTGCCAGTTCAGGGGCTGGGGCCAACGTCCTGACTTTC
V gene: TRBV5-1; D gene: -; J gene: TRBJ2-7; CDR3 length: 13; clone size: -; CDR3 protein: CASSLQDLYEQYF; CDR3 DNA: TGCGCCAGCAGCTTACAGGACCTCTACGAGCAGTACTTC
V gene: TRBV27; D gene: -; J gene: TRBJ1-2; CDR3 length: 13; clone size: -; CDR3 protein: CASSPGVNYGYTF; CDR3 DNA: TGTGCCAGCAGTCCAGGTGTAAACTATGGCTACACCTTC
V gene: TRBV6-5; D gene: -; J gene: TRBJ1-4; CDR3 length: 14; clone size: -; CDR3 protein: CASSYGTQNEKLFF; CDR3 DNA: TGTGCCAGCAGTTACGGCACCCAGAATGAAAAACTGTTTTTT
V gene: TRBV7-9; D gene: -; J gene: TRBJ2-1; CDR3 length: 15; clone size: -; CDR3 protein: CASSHRRFSYNEQFF; CDR3 DNA: TGTGCCAGCAGCCACAGGCGTTTCAGCTACAATGAGCAGTTCTTC
V gene: TRBV10-3; D gene: TRBD2; J gene: TRBJ2-3; CDR3 length: 15; clone size: -; CDR3 protein: CAISDRGTSGDTQYF; CDR3 DNA: TGTGCCATCAGTGACAGGGGGACTAGCGGAGATACGCAGTATTTT
V gene: TRBV5-1; D gene: TRBD1; J gene: TRBJ1-6; CDR3 length: 17; clone size: -; CDR3 protein: CASSLDGSGQENSPLHF; CDR3 DNA: TGCGCCAGCAGCTTGGATGGTTCGGGACAGGAAAATTCACCCCTCCACTTT
V gene: TRBV29-1; D gene: -; J gene: TRBJ2-5; CDR3 length: 14; clone size: -; CDR3 protein: CSVEGGHLRSFQYF; CDR3 DNA: TGCAGCGTTGAAGGGGGACACCTTCGTTCGTTCCAGTACTTC
V gene: TRBV7-6; D gene: TRBD1; J gene: TRBJ1-1; CDR3 length: 14; clone size: -; CDR3 protein: CASSLGGSNTEAFF; CDR3 DNA: TGTGCCAGCAGCCTAGGGGGCTCGAACACTGAAGCTTTCTTT
V gene: TRBV25-1; D gene: TRBD1; J gene: TRBJ2-2; CDR3 length: 16; clone size: -; CDR3 protein: CASTPGDRTNTGELFF; CDR3 DNA: TGTGCCAGCACCCCAGGGGACAGGACGAACACCGGGGAGCTGTTTTTT
V gene: TRBV5-6; D gene: TRBD2; J gene: TRBJ2-1; CDR3 length: 16; clone size: -; CDR3 protein: CASTPAGGPSYNEQFF; CDR3 DNA: TGTGCCAGCACCCCGGCGGGGGGGCCATCCTACAATGAGCAGTTCTTC
V gene: TRBV4-1; D gene: TRBD1; J gene: TRBJ1-2; CDR3 length: 16; clone size: -; CDR3 protein: CASSQDPRQGLYGYTF; CDR3 DNA: TGCGCCAGCAGCCAAGATCCCCGACAGGGGCTCTATGGCTACACCTTC
V gene: TRBV5-8; D gene: -; J gene: TRBJ2-1; CDR3 length: 11; clone size: -; CDR3 protein: CASSLFGEQFF; CDR3 DNA: TGTGCCAGCAGCTTGTTCGGTGAGCAGTTCTTC
V gene: TRBV6-5; D gene: -; J gene: TRBJ2-1; CDR3 length: 15; clone size: -; CDR3 protein: CASSYGASSYNEQFF; CDR3 DNA: TGTGCCAGCAGTTACGGGGCTAGCTCCTACAATGAGCAGTTCTTC
V gene: TRBV27; D gene: -; J gene: TRBJ1-2; CDR3 length: 13; clone size: -; CDR3 protein: CASSLTGNYGYTF; CDR3 DNA: TGTGCCAGCAGTTTAACAGGGAACTATGGCTACACCTTC
V gene: TRBV7-6; D gene: TRBD2; J gene: TRBJ2-5; CDR3 length: 17; clone size: few; CDR3 protein: CASSLGTSGGYQETQYF; CDR3 DNA: TGTGCCAGCAGCTTAGGGACTAGCGGGGGGTACCAAGAGACCCAGTACTTC
V gene: TRBV6-5; D gene: TRBD2; J gene: TRBJ2-3; CDR3 length: 15; clone size: few; CDR3 protein: CASSWGLGGTDTQYF; CDR3 DNA: TGTGCCAGCAGTTGGGGACTAGGGGGCACAGATACGCAGTATTTT
V gene: TRBV2; D gene: TRBD1; J gene: TRBJ2-2; CDR3 length: 18; clone size: -; CDR3 protein: CASTDGTGGRWSTGELFF; CDR3 DNA: TGTGCCAGCACCGACGGGACAGGGGGCCGGTGGAGCACCGGGGAGCTGTTTTTT
V gene: TRBV30; D gene: TRBD1; J gene: TRBJ2-5; CDR3 length: 13; clone size: few; CDR3 protein: CAWSKDRQETQYF; CDR3 DNA: TGTGCCTGGAGTAAGGACAGGCAAGAGACCCAGTACTTC
V gene: TRBV18; D gene: TRBD1; J gene: TRBJ1-2; CDR3 length: 14; clone size: -; CDR3 protein: CASSPEGQIYGYTF; CDR3 DNA: TGTGCCAGCTCACCGGAGGGACAGATATATGGCTACACCTTC
V gene: TRBV19; D gene: -; J gene: TRBJ2-3; CDR3 length: 15; clone size: -; CDR3 protein: CASSIVGGGTDTQYF; CDR3 DNA: TGTGCCAGTAGTATAGTGGGGGGAGGCACAGATACGCAGTATTTT
V gene: TRBV23-1; D gene: TRBD1; J gene: TRBJ1-4; CDR3 length: 13; clone size: -; CDR3 protein: CASSQARDRGFFF; CDR3 DNA: TGCGCCAGCAGTCAAGCGCGGGACAGGGGGTTTTTTTTT
V gene: TRBV10-3; D gene: TRBD2; J gene: TRBJ2-7; CDR3 length: 16; clone size: -; CDR3 protein: CAIRGELAGFKYEQYF; CDR3 DNA: TGTGCCATCAGGGGGGAACTAGCGGGGTTTAAATACGAGCAGTACTTC
V gene: TRBV6-1; D gene: -; J gene: TRBJ1-1; CDR3 length: 14; clone size: -; CDR3 protein: CASSEVQGWTEAFF; CDR3 DNA: TGTGCCAGCAGTGAAGTCCAGGGGTGGACTGAAGCTTTCTTT
V gene: TRBV6-6; D gene: TRBD1; J gene: TRBJ1-1; CDR3 length: 12; clone size: few; CDR3 protein: CASSDRVGEAFF; CDR3 DNA: TGTGCCAGCAGTGACAGGGTCGGTGAAGCTTTCTTT
V gene: TRBV30; D gene: TRBD1; J gene: TRBJ1-5; CDR3 length: 15; clone size: -; CDR3 protein: CAWDQPPTGAQPQHF; CDR3 DNA: TGTGCCTGGGACCAACCACCGACAGGGGCTCAGCCCCAGCATTTT
V gene: TRBV15; D gene: -; J gene: TRBJ1-2; CDR3 length: 14; clone size: -; CDR3 protein: CATSRPREMFGYTF; CDR3 DNA: TGTGCCACCAGCAGACCCAGGGAAATGTTTGGCTACACCTTC
V gene: TRBV5-4; D gene: -; J gene: TRBJ1-2; CDR3 length: 15; clone size: -; CDR3 protein: CASSLGGGGEYGYTF; CDR3 DNA: TGTGCCAGCAGCTTGGGGGGAGGTGGGGAGTATGGCTACACCTTC
V gene: TRBV14; D gene: TRBD1; J gene: TRBJ2-2; CDR3 length: 16; clone size: -; CDR3 protein: CASSQGDRGLTGELFF; CDR3 DNA: TGTGCCAGCAGCCAAGGGGACAGGGGGCTCACCGGGGAGCTGTTTTTT
V gene: TRBV5-8; D gene: TRBD2; J gene: TRBJ2-1; CDR3 length: 15; clone size: -; CDR3 protein: CASSSFGLVRNEQFF; CDR3 DNA: TGTGCCAGCAGCTCCTTCGGACTAGTTAGAAATGAGCAGTTCTTC
V gene: TRBV5-1; D gene: -; J gene: TRBJ1-2; CDR3 length: 15; clone size: -; CDR3 protein: CASSLVRVRDYGYTF; CDR3 DNA: TGCGCCAGCAGCTTGGTCAGGGTCCGGGACTATGGCTACACCTTC